The rows below give T cell receptor beta chains drawn from one sample of a study of Graves' ophthalmopathy and Graves' hyperthyroidism. TCRdb redid the calling of the multiplex PCR reads with MiXCR, one entry per CDR3 protein. The sample yields 300,000 to 500,000 distinct CDR3 sequences, approximately 15% seen once. Sequencing used peripheral blood. The receptors shown here come from a woman aged 18-29 years with stable Graves' hyperthyroidism. The CDR3 runs from the conserved cysteine through the conserved F or W. The order of the fields is J gene, D gene, clone size, V gene, CDR3 length, CDR3 DNA, CDR3 protein. A D gene is named only where the DNA matches it firmly. Size values are once, few and many counts, or a class for expanded clones, and some rows have none.

j_call: TRBJ1-2; d_call: NA; clone_size: many; v_call: TRBV27; cdr3_length: 14; cdr3_nt: TGTGCCAGCAGTCGGAAAGGGGGTGATGCTGGCTACACCTTC; cdr3_aa: CASSRKGGDAGYTF
j_call: TRBJ2-2; d_call: TRBD1; clone_size: many; v_call: TRBV20-1; cdr3_length: 15; cdr3_nt: TGCAGTGCCCAACCGGGACAGAGTACCACCGGGGAGCTGTTTTTT; cdr3_aa: CSAQPGQSTTGELFF
j_call: TRBJ1-1; d_call: NA; clone_size: many; v_call: TRBV20-1; cdr3_length: 13; cdr3_nt: TGCAGTGCTAGAGATGGGGGGGACCCTGAAGCTTTCTTT; cdr3_aa: CSARDGGDPEAFF
j_call: TRBJ2-7; d_call: TRBD1; clone_size: many; v_call: TRBV7-2; cdr3_length: 15; cdr3_nt: TGTGCCAGCACCGAAGCCGGGACAGGGCCCTACGAGCAGTACTTC; cdr3_aa: CASTEAGTGPYEQYF
j_call: TRBJ2-6; d_call: TRBD1; clone_size: NA; v_call: TRBV15; cdr3_length: 18; cdr3_nt: TGTGCCACCAGCCCTCCGACAGGGGCCACGTCTGGGGCCAACGTCCTGACTTTC; cdr3_aa: CATSPPTGATSGANVLTF
j_call: TRBJ2-7; d_call: TRBD1; clone_size: NA; v_call: TRBV12-3/TRBV12-4; cdr3_length: 15; cdr3_nt: TGTGCCAGCAGTTTACGAGGGGGCTTCTCTCACGAGCAGTACTTC; cdr3_aa: CASSLRGGFSHEQYF
j_call: TRBJ2-6; d_call: TRBD1; clone_size: NA; v_call: TRBV19; cdr3_length: 16; cdr3_nt: TGTGCCAGTACGGACAGGGGGGGCTCTGGGGCCAACGTCCTGACTTTC; cdr3_aa: CASTDRGGSGANVLTF
j_call: TRBJ2-7; d_call: TRBD2; clone_size: NA; v_call: TRBV4-1; cdr3_length: 16; cdr3_nt: TGCGCCAGCAGCCAAGTAATGGCTAGCGGGAGGTACGAGCAGTACTTC; cdr3_aa: CASSQVMASGRYEQYF
j_call: TRBJ1-2; d_call: NA; clone_size: NA; v_call: TRBV7-9; cdr3_length: 15; cdr3_nt: TGTGCCAGCAGCTTAGGACAGGCCCCTAACTATGGCTACATCTTC; cdr3_aa: CASSLGQAPNYGYIF
j_call: TRBJ2-7; d_call: NA; clone_size: many; v_call: TRBV20-1; cdr3_length: 14; cdr3_nt: TGCAGTGCTAGAATTCGGGCGAGCTCCTACGAGCAGTACTTC; cdr3_aa: CSARIRASSYEQYF
j_call: TRBJ1-2; d_call: TRBD1; clone_size: many; v_call: TRBV12-3/TRBV12-4; cdr3_length: 13; cdr3_nt: TGTGCCAGCAGCCTCGACAGGGAGTATGGCTACACCTTC; cdr3_aa: CASSLDREYGYTF
j_call: TRBJ2-7; d_call: NA; clone_size: many; v_call: TRBV19; cdr3_length: 13; cdr3_nt: TGTGCCAGTAGTGTCGGACAAGACTACGAGCAGTACTTC; cdr3_aa: CASSVGQDYEQYF
j_call: TRBJ2-2; d_call: NA; clone_size: NA; v_call: TRBV6-1; cdr3_length: 13; cdr3_nt: TGTGCCAGCTGCCAGAGTAAGGCCGGGGAGCTGTTTTTT; cdr3_aa: CASCQSKAGELFF
j_call: TRBJ2-7; d_call: TRBD2; clone_size: many; v_call: TRBV12-3/TRBV12-4; cdr3_length: 14; cdr3_nt: TGTGCCAGCAGCCGACTAGCGGGGGTGTACGAGCAGTACTTC; cdr3_aa: CASSRLAGVYEQYF
j_call: TRBJ1-1; d_call: NA; clone_size: many; v_call: TRBV29-1; cdr3_length: 15; cdr3_nt: TGCAGCGGTCAAACAGCCGGGACTCAGAACACTGAAGCTTTCTTT; cdr3_aa: CSGQTAGTQNTEAFF
j_call: TRBJ1-6; d_call: TRBD1; clone_size: NA; v_call: TRBV6-6; cdr3_length: 14; cdr3_nt: TGTGCCAGCGGAGAGACAGGGGCCATACCACCCCTCCACTTT; cdr3_aa: CASGETGAIPPLHF
j_call: TRBJ1-1; d_call: NA; clone_size: many; v_call: TRBV29-1; cdr3_length: 13; cdr3_nt: TGCAGCGTTGCAGGGATAATGAACACTGAAGCTTTCTTT; cdr3_aa: CSVAGIMNTEAFF
j_call: TRBJ2-7; d_call: NA; clone_size: NA; v_call: TRBV11-2; cdr3_length: 15; cdr3_nt: TGTGCCAGCAGCTTAGGCAGCGGAAGGTTATACGAGCAGTACTTC; cdr3_aa: CASSLGSGRLYEQYF
j_call: TRBJ2-6; d_call: TRBD1; clone_size: many; v_call: TRBV10-3; cdr3_length: 17; cdr3_nt: TGTGCCATCAAACCGGGACAGGGGTTAACTGGGGCCAACGTCCTGACTTTC; cdr3_aa: CAIKPGQGLTGANVLTF
j_call: TRBJ1-2; d_call: NA; clone_size: many; v_call: TRBV19; cdr3_length: 15; cdr3_nt: TGTGCCAGTAGTAGGCGGGACGGGGCCCACTATGGCTACACCTTC; cdr3_aa: CASSRRDGAHYGYTF
j_call: TRBJ2-7; d_call: NA; clone_size: many; v_call: TRBV12-3/TRBV12-4; cdr3_length: 13; cdr3_nt: TGTGCCAGCAGTCTCTCGGTAATCGGGAAGCAGTACTTC; cdr3_aa: CASSLSVIGKQYF
j_call: TRBJ1-5; d_call: TRBD1; clone_size: many; v_call: TRBV6-2/TRBV6-3; cdr3_length: 14; cdr3_nt: TGTGCCAGCAGCTCGGGACAGGGGTTTCAGCCCCAGCATTTT; cdr3_aa: CASSSGQGFQPQHF
j_call: TRBJ1-5; d_call: NA; clone_size: many; v_call: TRBV12-3/TRBV12-4; cdr3_length: 14; cdr3_nt: TGTGCCAGCAGTTTTGCGGGGGATAGACAGCCCCAGCATTTT; cdr3_aa: CASSFAGDRQPQHF
j_call: TRBJ2-4; d_call: TRBD2; clone_size: many; v_call: TRBV7-8; cdr3_length: 14; cdr3_nt: TGTGCCAGCAGCTTAGGCGGGGGGGGAAACATTCAGTACTTC; cdr3_aa: CASSLGGGGNIQYF
j_call: TRBJ2-7; d_call: NA; clone_size: many; v_call: TRBV27; cdr3_length: 15; cdr3_nt: TGTGCCAGCAGCGGGGCGGGCGGTTTCTCCTACGAGCAGTACTTC; cdr3_aa: CASSGAGGFSYEQYF
j_call: TRBJ2-7; d_call: NA; clone_size: many; v_call: TRBV29-1; cdr3_length: 13; cdr3_nt: TGCAGCGCCATACCAACAAGAAACTACGAGCAGTACTTC; cdr3_aa: CSAIPTRNYEQYF
j_call: TRBJ2-5; d_call: TRBD2; clone_size: many; v_call: TRBV12-5; cdr3_length: 16; cdr3_nt: TGTGCTAGTGACTTACTAGCGGGACCCTACCAAGAGACCCAGTACTTC; cdr3_aa: CASDLLAGPYQETQYF
j_call: TRBJ2-7; d_call: NA; clone_size: many; v_call: TRBV11-2; cdr3_length: 15; cdr3_nt: TGTGCCAGCAGCTTGAGTCCGGGGGCCTTTTACGAGCAGTACTTC; cdr3_aa: CASSLSPGAFYEQYF
j_call: TRBJ2-2; d_call: TRBD1; clone_size: NA; v_call: TRBV14; cdr3_length: 16; cdr3_nt: TGTGCCAGCAGCCACCGGACAGGCGCGAACACCGGGGAGCTGTTTTTT; cdr3_aa: CASSHRTGANTGELFF
j_call: TRBJ1-6; d_call: NA; clone_size: NA; v_call: TRBV2; cdr3_length: 15; cdr3_nt: TGTGCCAGCAGACGGTCGCGGGGTTCTAATTCACCCCTCCACTTT; cdr3_aa: CASRRSRGSNSPLHF
j_call: TRBJ2-1; d_call: TRBD2; clone_size: once; v_call: TRBV7-6; cdr3_length: 15; cdr3_nt: TGTGCCAGCAGCTCCCTAGCGGGGGGGCGGGATGAGCAGTTCTTC; cdr3_aa: CASSSLAGGRDEQFF
j_call: TRBJ1-1; d_call: NA; clone_size: many; v_call: TRBV28; cdr3_length: 16; cdr3_nt: TGTGCCAGCACCACTATGGTATTTGGGCAGGGGTCTGAAGCTTTCTTT; cdr3_aa: CASTTMVFGQGSEAFF
j_call: TRBJ1-5; d_call: NA; clone_size: many; v_call: TRBV7-2; cdr3_length: 14; cdr3_nt: TGTGCCAGCAGCCCTCGGGAGCCTTATCAGCCCCAGCATTTT; cdr3_aa: CASSPREPYQPQHF
j_call: TRBJ2-7; d_call: NA; clone_size: many; v_call: TRBV20-1; cdr3_length: 14; cdr3_nt: TGCAGTGCGCTTTGGCGGGCGAACTCCTACGAGCAGTACTTC; cdr3_aa: CSALWRANSYEQYF
j_call: TRBJ2-5; d_call: TRBD1; clone_size: few; v_call: TRBV11-2; cdr3_length: 15; cdr3_nt: TGTGCCAGCAGCCCCATCGGGACAGGGAGGGAGACCCAGTACTTC; cdr3_aa: CASSPIGTGRETQYF
j_call: TRBJ2-7; d_call: NA; clone_size: once; v_call: TRBV12-3/TRBV12-4; cdr3_length: 14; cdr3_nt: TGTGCCAGCAGCCCAAGACAGGATACCTACGAGCAGTACTTC; cdr3_aa: CASSPRQDTYEQYF
j_call: TRBJ1-1; d_call: NA; clone_size: many; v_call: TRBV7-9; cdr3_length: 15; cdr3_nt: TGTGCCAGCAGCTTACAGGTGGGCGCGAACACTGAAGCTTTCTTT; cdr3_aa: CASSLQVGANTEAFF
j_call: TRBJ1-2; d_call: NA; clone_size: many; v_call: TRBV19; cdr3_length: 18; cdr3_nt: TGTGCCAGTAGTATAGGGTGGTGGGGGCGAAAGTTTTCCTATGGCTACACCTTC; cdr3_aa: CASSIGWWGRKFSYGYTF
j_call: TRBJ2-5; d_call: NA; clone_size: many; v_call: TRBV7-2; cdr3_length: 17; cdr3_nt: TGTGCCAGCAGCTTAGGCGGGACGGGTGGTGCCAAAGAGACCCAGTACTTC; cdr3_aa: CASSLGGTGGAKETQYF
j_call: TRBJ2-2; d_call: NA; clone_size: NA; v_call: TRBV6-2/TRBV6-3; cdr3_length: 14; cdr3_nt: TGTGCCACTCGGACATTCTTAAACACCGGGGAGCTGTTTTTT; cdr3_aa: CATRTFLNTGELFF
j_call: TRBJ2-7; d_call: NA; clone_size: NA; v_call: TRBV6-1; cdr3_length: 13; cdr3_nt: TGTGCCAGCTTTAAGGGACATCTATACGAGCAGTACTTC; cdr3_aa: CASFKGHLYEQYF
j_call: TRBJ2-5; d_call: TRBD2; clone_size: many; v_call: TRBV7-2; cdr3_length: 15; cdr3_nt: TGTGCCAGCAGCTTAATGGTCTCTAGCGGAGAGACCCAGTACTTC; cdr3_aa: CASSLMVSSGETQYF
j_call: TRBJ2-2; d_call: NA; clone_size: many; v_call: TRBV19; cdr3_length: 15; cdr3_nt: TGTGCCAGTAGTAAAGGGGACGGACCCCCCGGGGAGCTGTTTTTT; cdr3_aa: CASSKGDGPPGELFF
j_call: TRBJ2-7; d_call: TRBD2; clone_size: many; v_call: TRBV7-9; cdr3_length: 14; cdr3_nt: TGTGCCAGCAGCTCAACCGGGACTACCCACGAGCAGTACTTC; cdr3_aa: CASSSTGTTHEQYF
j_call: TRBJ2-7; d_call: NA; clone_size: few; v_call: TRBV5-1; cdr3_length: 13; cdr3_nt: TGCGCCAGCAGCTTTCGGGGGGCCCACGAGCAGTACTTC; cdr3_aa: CASSFRGAHEQYF
j_call: TRBJ2-7; d_call: TRBD2; clone_size: NA; v_call: TRBV20-1; cdr3_length: 15; cdr3_nt: TGCAGTGCTAGACTCCCTGAGCGGGGACCCTACGAGCAGTACTTC; cdr3_aa: CSARLPERGPYEQYF
j_call: TRBJ1-6; d_call: TRBD1; clone_size: NA; v_call: TRBV30; cdr3_length: 16; cdr3_nt: TGTGCCTGGAGTGCGCGGGACAGGGGCCCTTATTCACCCCTCCACTTT; cdr3_aa: CAWSARDRGPYSPLHF
j_call: TRBJ1-5; d_call: NA; clone_size: NA; v_call: TRBV12-3/TRBV12-4; cdr3_length: 15; cdr3_nt: TGTGCCAGCAGTCCCTTGAGGGCAGTCGCTCAGCCCCAGCATTTT; cdr3_aa: CASSPLRAVAQPQHF
j_call: TRBJ2-5; d_call: NA; clone_size: many; v_call: TRBV12-3/TRBV12-4; cdr3_length: 13; cdr3_nt: TGTGCCAGCAGCGCTGGGCGGCAAGAGACCCAGTACTTC; cdr3_aa: CASSAGRQETQYF
j_call: TRBJ1-5; d_call: NA; clone_size: once; v_call: TRBV12-3/TRBV12-4; cdr3_length: 15; cdr3_nt: TGTGCCAGCAGCACCAATTCTGGTAGCAATCAGCCCCAGCATTTT; cdr3_aa: CASSTNSGSNQPQHF
j_call: TRBJ1-5; d_call: TRBD1; clone_size: many; v_call: TRBV6-1; cdr3_length: 13; cdr3_nt: TGTGCCAGCACGACAGGGGGCCGGCAGCCCCAGCATTTT; cdr3_aa: CASTTGGRQPQHF
j_call: TRBJ1-1; d_call: NA; clone_size: few; v_call: TRBV11-3; cdr3_length: 15; cdr3_nt: TGTGCCAGCGTCAGAGGCGAATCTGTGAACACTGAAGCTTTCTTT; cdr3_aa: CASVRGESVNTEAFF
j_call: TRBJ1-5; d_call: TRBD1; clone_size: few; v_call: TRBV6-2/TRBV6-3; cdr3_length: 15; cdr3_nt: TGTGCCAGCAGCTCGACAGGGGGCGGCAATCAGCCCCAGCATTTT; cdr3_aa: CASSSTGGGNQPQHF
j_call: TRBJ2-5; d_call: NA; clone_size: many; v_call: TRBV5-1; cdr3_length: 14; cdr3_nt: TGTGCCAGCAGCCTAGGGGGGAACCAAGAGACCCAGTACTTC; cdr3_aa: CASSLGGNQETQYF
j_call: TRBJ1-1; d_call: NA; clone_size: many; v_call: TRBV29-1; cdr3_length: 14; cdr3_nt: TGCAGCGTGGCTCCCAGGGGTGGCGGCACTGAAGCTTTCTTT; cdr3_aa: CSVAPRGGGTEAFF